The 26 T cell receptor beta chains presented below share a single source sample, sequenced in a study of blood T cell repertoires in COVID-19 (dated by TCRdb to about 2020). The library was produced with the immunoSEQ multiplex PCR assay. TCRdb holds this immuneACCESS table with in-frame rearrangements only. Some clones are missing; in checked studies, unresolved V genes explain under half, and the rest has no known cause. In all, the sample holds roughly 70,000 clones, and just over 90% of those were seen once. The ten largest make up 2.5% to 3% of the sample. The material sequenced was peripheral blood. The receptors originated from a man in his forties or fifties with COVID-19, enrolled during active disease.

This chain links TRBV30 with TRBJ2-7; 11 nucleotides match TRBD2. Looked up from germline, CDR1 is GTSNPN and CDR2 is SVGIG (reference sequence). The ends lost 5 bases at V and 4 bases at J; junction bases unmatched: 4. CDR3 length: 13 amino acids. In DNA, the CDR3 is TGTGCCTGGTCTAGCGGGAGGACGTACGAGCAGTACTTC. This encodes CAWSSGRTYEQYF. Using reference TRBV30 and TRBJ2-7 for the parts outside the CDR3, the full variable domain is SQTIHQWPATLVQPVGSPLSLECTVEGTSNPNLYWYRQAAGRGLQLLFYSVGIGQISSEVPQNLSASRPQDRQFILSSKKLLLSDSGFYLCAWSSGRTYEQYFGPGTRLTVT.

The gene calls are TRBV10-3 and TRBJ2-1; 9 bases agree with TRBD1. Germline loops: CDR1 ENHRY, CDR2 SYGVKD. The CDR3 has 13 amino acids. V gave up 7 bases and J gave up 6 bases; unmatched junction bases: 4. CDR3 sequence reads: CAIKPGQGNEQFF. As DNA, the CDR3 is TGTGCCATCAAGCCGGGACAGGGCAATGAGCAGTTCTTC.

The sample holds a few counts of this clone. The genes are TRBV5-5 and TRBJ1-1; a possible D gene is TRBD1 (6 bases). The CDR3 length is 15 residues. Trimming stripped 0 bases from V and 3 bases from J, with 12 bases between. Germline V gene data show CDR1 as SGHKS and CDR2 as YYEKEE (reference sequence). CDR3 in amino acids: CASSLVQGRYTEAFF. CDR3 in DNA: TGTGCCAGCAGCTTGGTACAGGGTCGCTACACTGAAGCTTTCTTT.

J is TRBJ1-1 and V is TRBV24-1; 8 nucleotides line up with TRBD1. The V segment lost 4 bases and the J segment 11 bases; nucleotides outside the gene matches: 5. The CDR3 is 12 residues long. Germline assignment: CDR1 KGHDR and CDR2 SFDVKD. Here the CDR3 reads CATSDPDRVAFF. CDR3 in DNA: TGTGCCACCAGTGACCCGGACAGGGTTGCTTTCTTT.

V and J are TRBV5-3 and TRBJ2-7, with 11 bases aligning to TRBD1. TRBV5-3 is an ORF, with its function uncertain. The length of the CDR3 is 14 residues. Trimming took 4 bases from V and 2 from J; bases not matched to a gene: 2. This chain's CDR3 is CARSLGQGAYEQYF. The CDR3 bases are TGTGCCAGAAGCCTGGGACAGGGGGCCTACGAGCAGTACTTC.

The chain links TRBV5-1 to TRBJ1-5, with D perhaps matching TRBD1 (6 bases). The CDR3 totals 15 residues. V dropped 1 base and J dropped 3 bases, with 11 bases sitting between them. Germline CDR1 SGHRS, CDR2 YFSETQ. The CDR3 protein is CASSLSGQYNQPQHF. In DNA, the CDR3 is TGCGCCAGCAGCTTGTCAGGACAGTACAATCAGCCCCAGCATTTT.

The chain couples TRBV11-2 to TRBJ2-2; 9 bases line up with TRBD2. With 5 bases clipped from V and 5 bases from J, the junction kept 6 bases outside the gene matches. Germline CDR1 is SGHAT and CDR2 is FQNNGV. The CDR3 is 15 residues long. The CDR3 DNA follows: TGTGCCAGCAGCCGTGCGGGACTAGCAACCGGGGAGCTGTTTTTT. It translates to CASSRAGLATGELFF.

This chain connects TRBV7-3 to TRBJ2-3; weak D call: TRBD1 (7 bases). This CDR3 is built from 15 residues. V was cut by 5 bases and J by 2 bases, with 14 bases left in between. CDR1 and CDR2 (germline): SGHTA, FQGTGA. The CDR3 coding sequence is TGTGCCAGCAGCCGAGCAGGGGGGCTCACAGATACGCAGTATTTT. As protein: CASSRAGGLTDTQYF.

The chain joins TRBV5-1 to TRBJ2-1; maybe TRBD1 (6 bases). CDR1 SGHRS and CDR2 YFSETQ come from the germline V gene. The CDR3 is 15 amino acids. With 0 bases removed from V and 8 bases from J, the gap between germline ends came to 15 bases. CDR3 sequence (DNA): TGCGCCAGCAGCTTGGACAGGGTTATTGTGGATGAGCAGTTCTTC. Translating gives CASSLDRVIVDEQFF.

This clone was detected only a few times. The chain employs TRBV2 and TRBJ1-2; D is undetermined. The V gene's germline CDR1 is SNHLY and CDR2 FYNNEI. Trimming took 1 base from V and 8 from J, leaving 14 bases between them. This CDR3 spans 14 amino acids. CDR3: CASSEDRVRNGYTF. The CDR3 DNA reads as TGTGCCAGCAGTGAAGACCGAGTGAGGAACGGCTACACCTTC.

The rearrangement uses TRBV19 and TRBJ2-7, with TRBD1 matching 8 bases. The CDR3 runs 15 residues. Trimming at V came to 5 bases and at J to 1 base, leaving 7 bases not matched to a gene. Germline V lookup: CDR1 LNHDA, CDR2 SQIVND (reference sequence). The CDR3 protein is CASSVTGTGSYEQYF. In nucleotides, the CDR3 is TGTGCCAGTAGTGTCACCGGGACAGGATCCTACGAGCAGTACTTC.

The J gene is TRBJ2-7, the V gene TRBV7-9; TRBD1 is a possible D gene (6 bases). Trimming left V 8 bases short and J 4 bases short, with 15 bases between. The CDR3 totals 13 residues. CDR1 is SEHNR, CDR2 FQNEAQ, per germline (reference sequence). CDR3 coding DNA: TGTGCCAGCGGGGGCCCAGCCCCATACGAGCAGTACTTC. This encodes CASGGPAPYEQYF.

The V call is TRBV27, the J call TRBJ2-6; TRBD1 aligns across 10 bases. This CDR3 region has 18 residues. The junction had 9 bases not matched to a gene; V was cut back by 6 bases and J by 1 base. The germline gives CDR1 MNHEY, CDR2 SMNVEV (reference sequence). The CDR3, as DNA: TGTGCCAGCAGCCGCGTGGGACAGGGGACTTCTGGGGCCAACGTCCTGACTTTC. This codes for CASSRVGQGTSGANVLTF. Using reference TRBV27 and TRBJ2-6 for the parts outside the CDR3, the full variable domain is EAQVTQNPRYLITVTGKKLTVTCSQNMNHEYMSWYRQDPGLGLRQIYYSMNVEVTDKGDVPEGYKVSRKEKRNFPLILESPSPNQTSLYFCASSRVGQGTSGANVLTFGAGSRLTVL.

The rearrangement links TRBV13 to TRBJ2-1; D call uncertain. The V and J ends lost 6 bases and 0 bases respectively, with 12 bases between them. The CDR3 contains 15 residues. CDR1 is PRHDT, CDR2 FYEKMQ, per germline (reference sequence). The CDR3: CASSKTRGSYNEQFF. The CDR3 DNA reads TGTGCCAGCAGTAAGACTCGCGGCTCCTACAATGAGCAGTTCTTC.

V is TRBV2 and J is TRBJ2-1, with D tentatively TRBD2 (5 bases). Trimming took off 7 bases at V and 0 bases at J, with 10 bases between the two ends. The CDR3 is made up of 14 amino acids. Germline V gives CDR1 SNHLY, CDR2 FYNNEI. CDR3 sequence reads: CASTGSSSYNEQFF. The CDR3 DNA reads as TGTGCCAGCACGGGGTCCAGCTCCTACAATGAGCAGTTCTTC.

V usage is TRBV10-3 and J usage is TRBJ1-4; TRBD1 matches at 10 bases. Per germline, CDR1 ENHRY and CDR2 SYGVKD. The J segment lost 8 bases and the V segment lost 6 bases, leaving 9 bases of the junction unmatched. This CDR3 is built from 15 residues. The CDR3 DNA is TGTGCCATCAGCCCGTCGGGGACAGGGGTCGAAAAACTGTTTTTT. Its protein product is CAISPSGTGVEKLFF.

The CDR3 loop reads CASSPPRDYYNEQFF. CDR3 nucleotide sequence: TGTGCCAGCAGTCCCCCCCGGGACTACTACAATGAGCAGTTCTTC. This sequence joins TRBV28 and TRBJ2-1; 7 positions agree with TRBD2. V lost 5 bases to trimming and J lost 3 bases; unmatched junction nucleotides: 7. Germline V gene lookup returns CDR1 MDHEN and CDR2 SYDVKM. This CDR3 spans 15 amino acids.

The chain combines TRBV19 with TRBJ2-1; maybe TRBD2 (5 bases). This CDR3 comprises 15 residues. The V and J ends lost 9 bases and 0 bases respectively, with 15 bases between them. CDR1 and CDR2 (germline): LNHDA, SQIVND (reference sequence). The CDR3 region is CASKTTGISYNEQFF. The CDR3 bases are TGTGCCAGCAAGACGACGGGAATCTCCTACAATGAGCAGTTCTTC.

This clone came up a few times. V is TRBV27 and J is TRBJ2-3; 10 positions agree with TRBD2. This CDR3 has 16 residues. Losses at the gene ends were 5 bases for V and 2 bases for J; bases not matched to a gene: 7. CDR1 is MNHEY, CDR2 SMNVEV, per germline (reference sequence). The CDR3 nucleotides read TGTGCCAGCAGTGTATTAGCGGGAGGCATCACAGATACGCAGTATTTT. Its protein is CASSVLAGGITDTQYF.

The chain has TRBV5-1 and TRBJ2-5, with D perhaps matching TRBD1 (7 bases). V was shortened by 3 bases and J by 5 bases, with 17 bases between the two germline ends. Per the germline V gene, CDR1 is SGHRS and CDR2 is YFSETQ. The CDR3 runs to 15 residues. CDR3 amino acids: CASSWQGGSRETQYF. CDR3 DNA: TGCGCCAGCAGCTGGCAGGGGGGCTCTCGGGAGACCCAGTACTTC. Using reference TRBV5-1 and TRBJ2-5 for the parts outside the CDR3, the full variable domain is KAGVTQTPRYLIKTRGQQVTLSCSPISGHRSVSWYQQTPGQGLQFLFEYFSETQRNKGNFPGRFSGRQFSNSRSEMNVSTLELGDSALYLCASSWQGGSRETQYFGPGTRLLVL.

The genes are TRBV5-6 and TRBJ2-2; 7 positions agree with TRBD2. V lost 0 bases and J lost 5; bases outside the gene matches: 4. This CDR3 has 15 amino acids. The V gene's germline CDR1 is SGHDT and CDR2 YYEEEE. CDR3 in DNA: TGTGCCAGCAGCTTGGTGGCGGGAGCTACCGGGGAGCTGTTTTTT. Residues: CASSLVAGATGELFF.

This sequence joins TRBV13 and TRBJ2-7; 9 bases are shared with TRBD1. The ends lost 5 bases at V and 3 bases at J; junction bases unmatched: 5. The germline V gene has CDR1 PRHDT and CDR2 FYEKMQ (reference sequence). This CDR3 is built from 14 residues. CDR3 sequence: CASSPRDRVYEQYF. The CDR3 DNA is TGTGCCAGCAGCCCCCGGGACAGGGTCTACGAGCAGTACTTC.

The gene calls are TRBV2 and TRBJ2-2; 7 bases map to TRBD2. Trimming at V came to 6 bases and at J to 2 bases, leaving 3 bases not matched to a gene. CDR1 SNHLY and CDR2 FYNNEI come from the germline V gene. This CDR3 spans 14 amino acids. CDR3 in DNA: TGTGCCAGCAGAGCGGGACCCAACACCGGGGAGCTGTTTTTT. Translated, it gives CASRAGPNTGELFF.

This clone was counted between two and nine times. This sequence joins TRBV28 and TRBJ2-2; D not resolved. CDR3 length: 14 amino acids. Germline values: CDR1 MDHEN, CDR2 SYDVKM. V gave up 8 bases and J gave up 4 bases, with 14 bases separating them. The CDR3 region has the DNA TGTGCCAGCGGAGCCTACCTAACCACCGGGGAGCTGTTTTTT. Encoded protein: CASGAYLTTGELFF.

The V gene is TRBV19, the J gene TRBJ2-1; 15 bases agree with TRBD2. V gave up 5 bases and J gave up 0 bases; unmatched junction bases: 8. This CDR3 comprises 19 residues. Germline-derived CDR1 and CDR2 are LNHDA and SQIVND (reference sequence). The CDR3 is CASSYTGLAGGSSYNEQFF. In DNA, the CDR3 is TGTGCCAGTAGTTACACGGGACTAGCGGGAGGAAGCTCCTACAATGAGCAGTTCTTC.

The rearrangement uses TRBV5-6 and TRBJ1-2; 10 bases map to TRBD1. The length of the CDR3 is 13 residues. V shed 0 bases and J 8 bases; nucleotides not matched to a gene: 1. CDR1 and CDR2 from the germline V gene are SGHDT and YYEEEE. The chain's CDR3 is CASSLGTGGGYTF. The CDR3 DNA reads TGTGCCAGCAGCTTGGGGACAGGGGGAGGCTACACCTTC.